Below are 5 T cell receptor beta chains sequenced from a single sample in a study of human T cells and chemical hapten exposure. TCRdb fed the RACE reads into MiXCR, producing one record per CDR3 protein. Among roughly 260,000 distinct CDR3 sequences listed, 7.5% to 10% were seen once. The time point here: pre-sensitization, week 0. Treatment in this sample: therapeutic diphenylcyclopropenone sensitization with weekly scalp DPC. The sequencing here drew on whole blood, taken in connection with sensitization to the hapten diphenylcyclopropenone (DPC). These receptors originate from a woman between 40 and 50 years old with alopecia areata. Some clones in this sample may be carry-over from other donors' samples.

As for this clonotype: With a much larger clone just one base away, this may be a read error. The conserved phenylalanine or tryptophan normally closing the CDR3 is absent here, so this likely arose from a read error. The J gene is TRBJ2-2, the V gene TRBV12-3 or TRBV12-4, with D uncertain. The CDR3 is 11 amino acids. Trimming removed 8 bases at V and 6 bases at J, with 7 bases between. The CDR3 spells CASGLSGELFL. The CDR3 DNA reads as TGTGCCAGCGGGCTATCCGGGGAGCTGTTTCTT.

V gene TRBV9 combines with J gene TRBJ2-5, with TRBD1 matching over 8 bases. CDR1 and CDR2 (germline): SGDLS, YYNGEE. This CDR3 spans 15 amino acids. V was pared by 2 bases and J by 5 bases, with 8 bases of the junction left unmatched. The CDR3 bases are TGTGCCAGCAGCGTGACAGGGGTGGTCAGGGAGACCCAGTACTTC. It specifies CASSVTGVVRETQYF.

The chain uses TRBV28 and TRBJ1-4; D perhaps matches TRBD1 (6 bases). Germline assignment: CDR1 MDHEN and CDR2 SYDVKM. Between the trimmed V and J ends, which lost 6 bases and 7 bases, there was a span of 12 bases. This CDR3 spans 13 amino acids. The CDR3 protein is CASRAGGSEKLFF. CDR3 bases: TGTGCCAGCAGAGCGGGGGGCAGTGAAAAACTGTTTTTT. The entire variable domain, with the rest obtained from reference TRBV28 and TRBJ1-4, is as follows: DVKVTQSSRYLVKRTGEKVFLECVQDMDHENMFWYRQDPGLGLRLIYFSYDVKMKEKGDIPEGYSVSREKKERFSLILESASTNQTSMYLCASRAGGSEKLFFGSGTQLSVL.

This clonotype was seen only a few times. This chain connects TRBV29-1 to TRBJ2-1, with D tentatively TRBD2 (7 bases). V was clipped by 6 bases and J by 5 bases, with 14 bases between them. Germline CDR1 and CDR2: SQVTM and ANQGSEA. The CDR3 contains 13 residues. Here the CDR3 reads CSVLTRGHNEQFF. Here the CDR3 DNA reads TGCAGCGTCCTTACGCGGGGGCACAATGAGCAGTTCTTC.

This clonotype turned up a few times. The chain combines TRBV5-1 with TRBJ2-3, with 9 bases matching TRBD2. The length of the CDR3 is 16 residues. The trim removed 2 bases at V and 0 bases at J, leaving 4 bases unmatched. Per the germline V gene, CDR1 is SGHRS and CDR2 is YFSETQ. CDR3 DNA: TGCGCCAGCAGCTTTGGACTAGCGAGTAGCACAGATACGCAGTATTTT. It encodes CASSFGLASSTDTQYF.